The text below deals with one TCR beta chain. No antigen is known for it. The data were obtained in a study of CD8+CD57+ T cells in acquired aplastic anemia. Looking at the study overall: DNA per sorted CD4+ or CD8+ sample ranged about 0.19 to 30 ug, averaging about 3 ug. The study obtained about 10.8 million reads on average for CD4+ cells from healthy donors. Study observations and caveats: Controls and patients did not differ significantly in CD8+ Simpson's diversity.

CDR3 and TCR beta VDJ profiling relied on genomic DNA as the template. TCRdb called the reads again in MiXCR, with one record for every CDR3 protein. The data hold roughly 170,000 distinct CDR3 sequences, with 60% to 70% observed a single time. The CDR3 length is 14 residues. The germline CDR1 and CDR2 sequences are SEHNR and FQNEAQ (reference sequence). Trimming left V 3 bases short and J 5 bases short, with 14 bases between. The chain combines TRBV7-9 with TRBJ2-7; D is unclear. The sequenced material came from sorted CD4+, CD8+, or CD8+CD57+ T cells (not recorded which) from PBMCs. The sequence was collected from a human donor in good health. The DNA of the CDR3 is TGTGCCAGCAGCTTTTGGGGTGGCAGCGACGAGCAGTACTTC. Translating it yields CASSFWGGSDEQYF.